Listed below are T cell receptor beta chains from one sample, sequenced in a study of response to subunit inactivated influenza vaccine. TCRdb re-derived calls from the RT-PCR reads in MiXCR, one entry per CDR3 protein. The sample has roughly 500,000 distinct CDR3 sequences; 16% are singletons. The starting material was CD4+ T cells sorted from PBMCs, obtained roughly 24 months after vaccination. The receptors were gathered from a man aged 50 to 69 who received an inactivated influenza vaccine. Each CDR3 is given with its conserved first and last residue. D genes are given only for firm matches. Clone size is given for some rows only: seen once, a few or many times, or a class if the clone is expanded.

size: few
V: TRBV20-1
J: TRBJ2-1
D: TRBD2
CDR3: CSARRGLHNEQFF
DNA: TGCAGTGCTAGAAGGGGACTACATAATGAGCAGTTCTTC

size: -
V: TRBV27
J: TRBJ2-4
D: -
CDR3: CASSPLGRAKNIQYF
DNA: TGTGCCAGCAGTCCCCTTGGCAGGGCCAAAAACATTCAGTACTTC

size: few
V: TRBV9
J: TRBJ2-1
D: TRBD2
CDR3: CASSVEREGLDEQFF
DNA: TGTGCCAGCAGCGTAGAGCGGGAGGGCCTGGATGAGCAGTTCTTC

size: -
V: TRBV7-9
J: TRBJ2-3
D: TRBD2
CDR3: CASSHGTSGRADTQYF
DNA: TGTGCCAGCAGCCACGGGACTAGCGGGAGGGCGGATACGCAGTATTTT

size: -
V: TRBV5-4
J: TRBJ1-5
D: TRBD1
CDR3: CASSLKGQAAQHF
DNA: TGTGCCAGCAGCTTGAAAGGACAGGCAGCCCAGCATTTT

size: few
V: TRBV6-4
J: TRBJ2-1
D: TRBD1
CDR3: CASSDWTGGSYNEQFF
DNA: TGTGCCAGCAGTGACTGGACAGGGGGCTCCTACAATGAGCAGTTCTTC

size: few
V: TRBV28
J: TRBJ2-7
D: -
CDR3: CASSSHRAIPYEQYF
DNA: TGTGCCAGCAGTTCTCACAGGGCCATCCCCTACGAGCAGTACTTC

size: few
V: TRBV4-1
J: TRBJ2-7
D: -
CDR3: CASSQVHATVGEQYF
DNA: TGCGCCAGCAGCCAAGTACACGCGACAGTAGGGGAGCAGTACTTC

size: few
V: TRBV5-1
J: TRBJ2-1
D: -
CDR3: CASSPSGDHSYNEQFF
DNA: TGCGCCAGCAGCCCGTCAGGGGATCACTCCTACAATGAGCAGTTCTTC

size: few
V: TRBV28
J: TRBJ1-5
D: -
CDR3: CASSLLMRYSNQPQHF
DNA: TGTGCCAGCAGTTTATTAATGAGATATAGCAATCAGCCCCAGCATTTT

size: few
V: TRBV11-1
J: TRBJ2-1
D: TRBD2
CDR3: CASSFGRRTSDEQFF
DNA: TGTGCCAGCAGCTTCGGACGTAGGACTAGCGATGAGCAGTTCTTC

size: few
V: TRBV7-2
J: TRBJ2-7
D: -
CDR3: CASSTQGQATGEQYF
DNA: TGTGCCAGCAGCACGCAGGGGCAAGCTACGGGCGAGCAGTACTTC

size: -
V: TRBV7-9
J: TRBJ2-7
D: -
CDR3: CASSLVGEEQYF
DNA: TGTGCCAGCAGCTTAGTTGGGGAAGAGCAGTACTTC

size: few
V: TRBV20-1
J: TRBJ1-4
D: -
CDR3: CSARPGRGEKLFF
DNA: TGCAGTGCTCGTCCGGGGAGGGGTGAAAAACTGTTTTTT

size: few
V: TRBV5-1
J: TRBJ2-1
D: -
CDR3: CASSLDFGRASYNEQFF
DNA: TGCGCCAGCAGCTTGGATTTCGGGAGAGCGTCCTACAATGAGCAGTTCTTC

size: -
V: TRBV20-1
J: TRBJ1-6
D: -
CDR3: CSARQIQGSGNSPLHF
DNA: TGCAGTGCTAGGCAAATACAGGGTTCGGGGAATTCACCCCTCCACTTT

size: few
V: TRBV9
J: TRBJ2-4
D: TRBD1
CDR3: CASSVASSGQGENIQYF
DNA: TGTGCCAGCAGCGTAGCATCTTCCGGACAGGGCGAAAACATTCAGTACTTC

size: many
V: TRBV12-3/TRBV12-4
J: TRBJ1-5
D: TRBD1
CDR3: CASSLSGGWQPQHF
DNA: TGTGCCAGCAGTTTATCAGGGGGCTGGCAGCCCCAGCATTTT

size: -
V: TRBV28
J: TRBJ2-3
D: -
CDR3: CASQGRRSFDTQYF
DNA: TGTGCCAGCCAAGGAAGACGCAGTTTCGATACGCAGTATTTT

size: -
V: TRBV7-2
J: TRBJ1-2
D: TRBD1
CDR3: CASSTHGTGLGYTF
DNA: TGTGCCAGCAGCACCCACGGGACAGGTTTAGGCTACACCTTC

size: -
V: TRBV5-4
J: TRBJ2-6
D: TRBD1
CDR3: CASSPGQGRSGANVLTF
DNA: TGTGCCAGCAGCCCGGGACAGGGGAGGTCTGGGGCCAACGTCCTGACTTTC

size: -
V: TRBV5-1
J: TRBJ1-1
D: TRBD1
CDR3: CASSAGGWAFF
DNA: TGCGCCAGCAGCGCAGGGGGCTGGGCTTTCTTT

size: many
V: TRBV29-1
J: TRBJ1-2
D: -
CDR3: CSVGPGAYGYTF
DNA: TGCAGCGTTGGCCCAGGAGCCTATGGCTACACCTTC

size: -
V: TRBV5-1
J: TRBJ2-3
D: TRBD1
CDR3: CASSFGTGAADTQYF
DNA: TGCGCCAGCAGCTTTGGGACAGGGGCAGCAGATACGCAGTATTTT

size: -
V: TRBV15
J: TRBJ2-7
D: TRBD1
CDR3: CATSRGVSGGVSYEQYF
DNA: TGTGCCACCAGCAGAGGGGTTTCAGGGGGTGTTTCCTACGAGCAGTACTTC

size: few
V: TRBV7-2
J: TRBJ1-1
D: TRBD1
CDR3: CASSQQGHSGAFF
DNA: TGTGCCAGCAGCCAACAGGGGCACTCTGGAGCTTTCTTT

size: -
V: TRBV7-2
J: TRBJ2-1
D: TRBD2
CDR3: CASSFTGTSGYNEQFF
DNA: TGTGCCAGCAGCTTCACCGGGACTAGCGGCTACAATGAGCAGTTCTTC

size: -
V: TRBV20-1
J: TRBJ2-2
D: -
CDR3: CSARSPGTGELFF
DNA: TGCAGTGCGAGAAGTCCGGGAACCGGGGAGCTGTTTTTT

size: many
V: TRBV4-1
J: TRBJ2-7
D: TRBD1
CDR3: CASSSRTGSSYEQYF
DNA: TGCGCCAGCAGCAGTCGGACAGGGAGCTCCTACGAGCAGTACTTC

size: few
V: TRBV7-8
J: TRBJ2-3
D: TRBD1
CDR3: CASSLFGTGGATQYF
DNA: TGTGCCAGCAGCCTCTTCGGGACAGGGGGCGCTACGCAGTATTTT

size: -
V: TRBV6-5
J: TRBJ2-7
D: -
CDR3: CASSYSRPEGVRYEQYF
DNA: TGTGCCAGCAGTTACTCTAGGCCCGAGGGTGTACGGTACGAGCAGTACTTC

size: few
V: TRBV20-1
J: TRBJ2-1
D: TRBD2
CDR3: CSATGTSGRFNEQFF
DNA: TGCAGTGCTACTGGGACTAGCGGGAGATTTAATGAGCAGTTCTTC

size: -
V: TRBV5-4
J: TRBJ2-1
D: -
CDR3: CASSLKRGGGEQFF
DNA: TGTGCCAGCAGCTTGAAAAGGGGGGGAGGTGAGCAGTTCTTC

size: -
V: TRBV28
J: TRBJ1-2
D: -
CDR3: CASSLYVNYGYTF
DNA: TGTGCCAGCAGTTTATACGTTAACTATGGCTACACCTTC

size: -
V: TRBV7-8
J: TRBJ2-1
D: TRBD1
CDR3: CASSFSRDRVIDEQFF
DNA: TGTGCCAGCAGCTTTAGCCGGGACAGGGTTATCGATGAGCAGTTCTTC

size: few
V: TRBV6-1
J: TRBJ2-1
D: TRBD2
CDR3: CASRAGLAGVDEQFF
DNA: TGTGCCAGCAGGGCGGGACTAGCGGGAGTAGATGAGCAGTTCTTC

size: many
V: TRBV20-1
J: TRBJ2-5
D: -
CDR3: CSVDERRETQYF
DNA: TGCAGTGTGGACGAACGACGGGAGACCCAGTACTTC

size: few
V: TRBV5-1
J: TRBJ2-3
D: -
CDR3: CASSFGGGSSTDTQYF
DNA: TGCGCCAGCAGCTTCGGCGGGGGCAGCAGCACAGATACGCAGTATTTT

size: -
V: TRBV10-3
J: TRBJ2-3
D: -
CDR3: CAIRGGSTDTQYF
DNA: TGTGCCATCAGAGGCGGGAGCACAGATACGCAGTATTTT

size: few
V: TRBV12-3/TRBV12-4
J: TRBJ2-1
D: TRBD2
CDR3: CASTLRLAGGEQFF
DNA: TGTGCCAGCACCCTCAGGCTAGCGGGAGGTGAGCAGTTCTTC

size: few
V: TRBV29-1
J: TRBJ2-1
D: -
CDR3: CSVELNRRDEQFF
DNA: TGCAGCGTTGAACTGAACAGGAGGGATGAGCAGTTCTTC

size: few
V: TRBV28
J: TRBJ2-2
D: TRBD2
CDR3: CATCKGLANTGELFF
DNA: TGTGCCACCTGTAAGGGACTAGCGAACACCGGGGAGCTGTTTTTT